The 11 T cell receptor beta chains given below trace back to one sample, sequenced in a study of blood T cell repertoires in COVID-19. Generated by immunoSEQ multiplex PCR, the TCRdb table keeps only in-frame clones and is missing some. The sample lists approximately 260,000 clones; 87% were seen once. The sample taken for sequencing was PBMCs or T cells enriched from blood (not recorded which). Receptor source: a woman in her thirties with acute COVID-19.

The chain recombines TRBV4-1 with TRBJ1-1; 8 bases are a match to TRBD1. CDR3 length: 15 amino acids. J lost 5 bases, V lost 2 bases, and 7 bases had no gene match. In germline, CDR1 is MGHRA, CDR2 YSYEKL. CDR3: CASSQQQGVRTEAFF. The CDR3 DNA is TGCGCCAGCAGCCAACAACAGGGGGTAAGGACTGAAGCTTTCTTT.

This chain joins TRBV7-8 and TRBJ1-1, with a weak D call TRBD1 (6 bases). The CDR3 loop spans 16 amino acids. Trimming stripped 4 bases from V and 1 base from J, with 16 bases between. Germline assignment: CDR1 SGHVS and CDR2 FQNEAQ. The CDR3 nucleotides read TGTGCCAGCAGCTCACCAACCGGACAGCCGAACACTGAAGCTTTCTTT. Translated: CASSSPTGQPNTEAFF.

The chain combines TRBV2 with TRBJ1-6, with a tentative D call TRBD1 (6 bases). Germline V gives CDR1 SNHLY, CDR2 FYNNEI. The CDR3 runs to 17 residues. Trimming removed 6 bases at V and 2 bases at J, with 17 bases between. The CDR3 DNA follows: TGTGCCAGCAGGAACTCCAGGGGCGACGCCTATAATTCACCCCTCCACTTT. It is translated as CASRNSRGDAYNSPLHF.

CDR3 in amino acids: CASREATVYGYTF. In nucleotides, the CDR3 is TGTGCCAGCAGAGAGGCGACGGTCTATGGCTACACCTTC. The chain has TRBV6-5 and TRBJ1-2, with D hard to call. The germline V gene encodes CDR1 MNHEY and CDR2 SVGAGI. Deletions cut 6 bases from V and 4 bases from J, with 12 bases between. CDR3 length equals 13 residues.

The J gene is TRBJ1-1, the V gene TRBV12-3 or TRBV12-4; D remains unclear. The CDR3 spans 13 residues. Trimming removed 6 bases at V and 5 bases at J, with 13 bases between. The CDR3 DNA reads TGTGCCAGCAGCCTAGGCGGCCGGACTGAAGCTTTCTTT. It is translated as CASSLGGRTEAFF.

The chain joins TRBV27 to TRBJ2-2; 8 nucleotides match TRBD1. CDR1 is MNHEY, CDR2 SMNVEV, per germline (reference sequence). The CDR3 sequence is 15 residues long. J lost 6 bases, V lost 5 bases, and 8 bases had no gene match. As DNA, the CDR3 is TGTGCCAGCAGTGTAGCGCAGGGGGCTCCCGGGGAGCTGTTTTTT. Encoded protein: CASSVAQGAPGELFF.

The chain uses TRBV4-1 and TRBJ1-1; no definite D call. CDR3 length: 14 residues. The germline V gene has CDR1 MGHRA and CDR2 YSYEKL. Trimming cost V 5 bases and J 1 base, with 11 bases left between them. CDR3 bases: TGCGCCAGCAGCTATGACACTTGGAACACTGAAGCTTTCTTT. It specifies CASSYDTWNTEAFF.

The chain uses TRBV29-1 and TRBJ2-2, with 8 bases aligning to TRBD1. The CDR3 has 15 amino acids. The germline V gene has CDR1 SQVTM and CDR2 ANQGSEA. V shed 6 bases, J shed 3 bases, and the junction held 9 bases outside the gene matches. The CDR3 protein is CSVKNPGQDTGELFF. For the CDR3, the DNA is TGCAGCGTGAAAAATCCGGGACAGGACACCGGGGAGCTGTTTTTT.

The chain has TRBV18 and TRBJ2-2; D remains ambiguous. Trimming cost V 4 bases and J 1 base, with 13 bases left between them. This CDR3 spans 16 amino acids. CDR1 and CDR2 from the germline V gene are KGHSH and LQKENI. CDR3 DNA: TGTGCCAGCTCACAAAGCTCGATGTTGAACACCGGGGAGCTGTTTTTT. Translation: CASSQSSMLNTGELFF.

This clone appeared once. The V gene is TRBV4-3, the J gene TRBJ2-7; a weak D match, TRBD2 (5 bases). CDR3 length: 17 residues. CDR1 is LGHNA and CDR2 is YSLEER in the germline V gene. Deletions cut 0 bases from V and 1 base from J, with 16 bases between. The CDR3 region is CASSQDNYGDLSYEQYF. The CDR3 DNA is TGCGCCAGCAGCCAAGATAATTACGGGGATCTATCCTACGAGCAGTACTTC.

V and J are TRBV28 and TRBJ2-1; the match to TRBD2 covers 7 bases. This CDR3 region has 17 residues. J lost 3 bases, V lost 3 bases, and 11 bases had no gene match. From germline, CDR1 is MDHEN and CDR2 SYDVKM. The CDR3 protein is CASSLNGGRIDYNEQFF. CDR3 nucleotides: TGTGCCAGCAGTTTGAATGGCGGGAGAATCGACTACAATGAGCAGTTCTTC. Full variable domain (missing parts from reference TRBV28 and TRBJ2-1): DVKVTQSSRYLVKRTGEKVFLECVQDMDHENMFWYRQDPGLGLRLIYFSYDVKMKEKGDIPEGYSVSREKKERFSLILESASTNQTSMYLCASSLNGGRIDYNEQFFGPGTRLTVL.